This TCR beta chain was captured by sequencing in a study of shared clonotypes between healthy human individuals. Study-wide context: Donors were a couple of women and a few men aged 18 to 49.

V lost 4 bases, J lost 5 bases, and 9 bases stayed unmatched. This CDR3 has 16 residues. Per germline, CDR1 WSHSY and CDR2 SAAADI. Only in-frame clones appear in the TCRdb table, and some are missing; sequencing was by immunoSEQ multiplex PCR. The repertoire holds roughly 480,000 clones, with 70% to 80% as singletons. The chain recombines TRBV10-2 with TRBJ2-1, with 9 nucleotides matching TRBD1. Material: PBMCs. The TCR comes from a woman between 35 and 50 years old in good health. Some clones in this sample may be carry-over from other donors' samples. The CDR3 spells CASSGTGTGPNNEQFF. The CDR3 bases are TGCGCCAGCAGTGGCACCGGGACAGGGCCCAACAATGAGCAGTTCTTC.